This T cell receptor (beta chain) was captured in a study of CD8 T cells in ankylosing spondylitis. This CDR3 contains 14 residues. The V gene's germline CDR1 is DFQATT and CDR2 SNEGSKA (reference sequence). V was pared by 6 bases and J by 5 bases, with 20 bases between. Study-wide results and limits: In ankylosing spondylitis patients, matched synovial fluid reportedly showed significant enrichment of disease-linked clones. A TCR beta motif made of about 8 highly homologous variants seemed typical of ankylosing spondylitis blood. Both synovial fluid and blood in reactive arthritis had previously been reported to carry some motif variants.

TCRdb called the 5' RACE reads again in MiXCR, with one record for every CDR3 protein. The sample carries over 600,000 distinct CDR3 sequences, 15% to 20% recorded once. The sample holds a few counts of this clonotype. Its antigen remains unknown. This TCR came from a male donor with ankylosing spondylitis. This chain uses TRBV20-1 with TRBJ2-7; unclear D gene. Sample: blood, either unsorted or a sorted T cell fraction (not recorded which). In DNA form, the CDR3 reads TGCAGTGCCCCTGGCCTCGGGTCCAAGGACGAGCAGTACTTC. Residues: CSAPGLGSKDEQYF.